This paragraph covers one T cell receptor (beta chain) sequence. No cognate antigen has been identified for it. No quality values exist for individual bases; no much larger clone is one base distant. The data stem from a study of T cells in Graves' hyperthyroidism and ophthalmopathy (dated by TCRdb to the late 2010s). For context, the study as a whole: Peripheral blood samples were taken at the time of initial diagnosis, prior to any treatment. The study also compared thyroid tissue and blood T-cell repertoires from about six Graves' hyperthyroidism patients. After blood sampling, hyperthyroidism patients were treated with methimazole at a starting dose of 30 mg daily, and ophthalmopathy patients were treated with high-dose intravenous methylprednisolone. To identify TCR V-J signatures that set the groups apart, the researchers used a discovery cohort of 90 to 100 patients, made up of 43 with Graves' ophthalmopathy and 57 with stable Graves' hyperthyroidism. According to the paper, TCR Vbeta CDR3 sequencing was carried out on more than 120 peripheral blood samples, which came from 40 to 45 ophthalmopathy, around 75 hyperthyroidism and 17 progressor patients. An independent validation cohort of fewer than 20 hyperthyroidism patients and about 15 patients who later progressed to ophthalmopathy tested prospective prediction of ophthalmopathy. For training and testing, the roughly 100 patients in the discovery cohort were randomly divided in a 7:3 ratio. The study at large found these results: In validation, the model predicted progression to ophthalmopathy with approximately 69% sensitivity and roughly 75% specificity, a median of 6.5 months before onset. Most expanded thyroid clonotypes (frequency above 0.001) were also detected in blood, a finding suggesting that blood repertoires may reflect thyroid immune responses. Sample size was not statistically predetermined, and blinding of investigators to group allocation was not performed. Ophthalmopathy was separated from stable hyperthyroidism by a 13 V-J signature model, with approximately 90% sensitivity and about 81% specificity obtained in cross-validation and 80%/75% obtained in testing.

Ophthalmopathy patients had moderately to severely active disease, with a Clinical Activity Score of 3 or more, a NOSPECS grade of 4 or more, and a disease duration of less than 3 months. Exclusion was applied to patients with uncontrolled infections, other autoimmune diseases, pregnancy or lactation. Diagnoses were established on the basis of clinical symptoms, serum thyroxine and TRAb, thyroid ultrasound, and orbital computed tomography. PBMCs were separated from 10 ml of fresh peripheral blood using Ficoll-Paque density gradient centrifugation. Trizol reagent was used to extract total RNA, and RNA quality was then checked on an Agilent 2100 Bioanalyzer. Including cysteine and phenylalanine, the CDR3 has 17 amino acids. Left in the record is the CDR3 DNA by itself, 51 bases read in frame from the first base. The CDR1 and CDR2 encoded by the germline V gene (reference sequence) are MNHEY and SMNVEV. Trimmed from V: 0 bases; trimmed from J: 7 bases; junction bases lacking a gene match: 11.

The TCR beta CDR3 regions were amplified from the RNA transcripts. For the first round of RT-PCR on the TCR CDR3, the HTBI primer set was used together with the Qiagen OneStep RT-PCR kit. Libraries were constructed in a second round of multiplex PCR, after which size selection and purification were performed. Paired-end sequencing of the libraries was performed with 100 bp reads on an Illumina HiSeq2000. The authors' pipeline ran thus. SOAPnuke was used to process the raw data, throwing out any read that contained adapters or uncalled bases, had a mean Phred below 15, or lacked an exact constant-primer or identifier match. High-quality paired reads were merged with COPE v1.2.5, and unique nucleotide sequences were defined as clonotypes. MiTCR v1.1 was used to align the clonotypes against IMGT TRBV, TRBD and TRBJ reference segments. Analysis was restricted to V-J combinations with a frequency above 0.0001, which covered 98% to 99.2% of repertoires. The TCS score was defined as the ratio of F50 (clonal expansion) to E x V (chaos), calculated using BLOSUM62-based TCRdist between CDR3 peptides within each V-J. Welch's t-statistics and random forest reduced around 510 V-J features to fewer than 15, which were used in a naive Bayes classifier (R e1071). TCRdb itself trimmed the public reads at Q25 with fastp, ran MiXCR and retained productive beta chains. Rows are unified per CDR3 protein, each entry keeping the most common DNA and genes. The V and J calls and clone size come from TCRdb's table, not from the authors' own analysis. This sample gives about 460,000 distinct CDR3 sequences in total; roughly 23% of them show up just once. About 49% of the sample comes from the top ten.

This chain joins TRBV27 to TRBJ2-3; 9 bases in the middle match TRBD2. The sequenced sample was blood. This TCR was recovered from a woman aged 70-85 years with Graves' ophthalmopathy. DNA sequence: TGTGCCAGCAGTTTATCTATGTGGCGGGGGGGTTTGAATACGCAGTATTTT. Translation gives CASSLSMWRGGLNTQYF.